A single sample gave rise to the 28 T cell receptor beta chains below, sequenced in a study of synovial regulatory T cells in juvenile arthritis. Synovial fluid was collected with matched peripheral blood from each patient with active arthritis. The repertoire was sequenced with immunoSEQ multiplex PCR; TCRdb's copy has only in-frame clones and lacks some. The sample has more than 1,100 clones, and its top ten clones hold under 25%. Sequencing was carried out using Treg cells from the synovium. These TCRs come from a donor aged 2-35 years with juvenile idiopathic arthritis.

According to its frequency, this clone is medium-sized. The CDR3 protein is CASSQTGGGGYTF. The chain is built from TRBV9 and TRBJ1-2; the TRBD1 assignment by TCRdb is unverifiable without DNA. The germline gives CDR1 SGDLS, CDR2 YYNGEE. The length of the CDR3 is 13 residues. Only the protein is on record.

According to its frequency, this clone is medium-sized (0.01 to 0.1%). V gene TRBV28 combines with J gene TRBJ2-6. CDR3 length: 14 amino acids. No DNA sequence is on record. In germline, CDR1 is MDHEN, CDR2 SYDVKM. The CDR3 protein is CASSRPSGANVLTF.

The V and J genes are TRBV12-5 and TRBJ1-6. This CDR3 comprises 15 residues. The coding DNA is unavailable. Germline V gene data show CDR1 as LGHNT and CDR2 as FRNRAP. The CDR3 sequence is CASGSTDLRDSPLHF.

This clone is identified as medium-sized from frequency. This rearrangement joins TRBV4-3 to TRBJ2-3; TCRdb selects TRBD2, and the lack of DNA leaves this call unchecked. CDR3 length: 16 amino acids. DNA for this receptor is not on file. In germline, CDR1 is LGHNA, CDR2 YSLEER. The CDR3 region is CASSQGHGGDTDTQYF.

The gene calls are TRBV6-7 and TRBJ1-2; TCRdb outputs TRBD1, but without DNA this stays unchecked. TRBV6-7 is identified as an open reading frame with a role that is uncertain. The CDR3 consists of 17 residues. DNA was not recorded. This CDR3 is CASSYSTPRGLTYGYTF.

This clone counts as medium-sized (0.01 to 0.1%) by frequency. This rearrangement joins TRBV7-9 to TRBJ2-1; the D call of TRBD2 rests on TCRdb alone, since no DNA is present to check it. Germline-derived CDR1 and CDR2 are SEHNR and FQNEAQ (reference sequence). This CDR3 comprises 17 residues. The DNA is not on file. This CDR3 reads CASSFTWDSSSYNEQFF.

The V call is TRBV15, the J call TRBJ2-3; TCRdb reports TRBD2, a call that lacks DNA to check it against. The CDR3 contains 17 residues. DNA is not recorded here. Looked up from germline, CDR1 is LNHNV and CDR2 is YYDKDF (reference sequence). The CDR3 loop reads CATSRGSNVPGTDTQYF.

This chain connects TRBV5-1 to TRBJ1-2; checking the TCRdb D call of TRBD1 is not possible without DNA. The germline V gene encodes CDR1 SGHRS and CDR2 YFSETQ. The CDR3 totals 13 residues. The entry carries no DNA sequence. CDR3 in amino acids: CASSFQQGDGYTF.

V gene TRBV2 combines with J gene TRBJ2-5; TCRdb names TRBD1, which stays unverified in the absence of DNA. The CDR3 runs 14 residues. The DNA sequence is not available. CDR1 SNHLY and CDR2 FYNNEI come from the germline V gene. This CDR3 is CASIPGQGRGEQYF.

Frequency places this clone as medium-sized (0.01 to 0.1%). The chain recombines TRBV5-1 with TRBJ2-2; TCRdb's D call, TRBD1, is unchecked because there is no DNA. The CDR3 covers 13 residues. No coding sequence is recorded. The germline V gene has CDR1 SGHRS and CDR2 YFSETQ. CDR3 in amino acids: CASSFPDTGELFF. The variable domain in full, with the rest retrieved from reference TRBV5-1 and TRBJ2-2, is KAGVTQTPRYLIKTRGQQVTLSCSPISGHRSVSWYQQTPGQGLQFLFEYFSETQRNKGNFPGRFSGRQFSNSRSEMNVSTLELGDSALYLCASSFPDTGELFFGEGSRLTVL.

This chain uses TRBV5-5 with TRBJ1-1. In germline, CDR1 is SGHKS, CDR2 YYEKEE (reference sequence). The CDR3 totals 16 residues. No DNA sequence was recorded. This CDR3 reads CASSLYIGATNTEAFF.

The chain carries TRBV9 and TRBJ2-2; TCRdb outputs TRBD1, but without DNA this stays unchecked. Germline assignment: CDR1 SGDLS and CDR2 YYNGEE. The CDR3 loop spans 13 amino acids. No DNA is listed. CDR3: CASSVHITGELFF.

CDR3 in amino acids: CASSLDRRTSTDTQYF. This sequence joins TRBV11-2 and TRBJ2-3; the TCRdb call, TRBD2, lacks DNA for checking. The CDR3 has 16 amino acids. Only the protein is on record. Germline CDR1 SGHAT, CDR2 FQNNGV.

Measured by frequency, this clone is medium-sized. The V and J genes are TRBV7-7 and TRBJ2-3. The CDR3 is 17 residues long. No coding sequence is recorded. Per germline, CDR1 SSHAT and CDR2 FNYEAQ (reference sequence). CDR3 in amino acids: CASSDCQGAAVGDTQYF.

By frequency, this clone is large (0.1 to 1%). The chain employs TRBV7-2 and TRBJ1-1. The CDR3 length is 13 residues. Only the protein is on record. CDR1 and CDR2 (germline): SGHTA, FQGNSA. Here the CDR3 reads CASSQDGNTEAFF.

Frequency places this clone as medium-sized. V gene TRBV13 combines with J gene TRBJ1-1. CDR1 PRHDT and CDR2 FYEKMQ come from the germline V gene (reference sequence). There are 16 residues in the CDR3. The nucleotide record is missing. CDR3 sequence: CASTFGGGRMNTEAFF. The full variable domain, rest sourced from reference TRBV13 and TRBJ1-1, is AAGVIQSPRHLIKEKRETATLKCYPIPRHDTVYWYQQGPGQDPQFLISFYEKMQSDKGSIPDRFSAQQFSDYHSELNMSSLELGDSALYFCASTFGGGRMNTEAFFGQGTRLTVV.

By frequency, this clone registers medium-sized. This chain uses TRBV19 with TRBJ2-7; TCRdb names TRBD1, which stays unverified in the absence of DNA. The CDR3 extends over 13 amino acids. The entry carries no DNA sequence. In germline, CDR1 is LNHDA, CDR2 SQIVND (reference sequence). CDR3 region: CASSWQGTNEQYF.

This rearrangement joins TRBV7-2 to TRBJ2-5. Germline CDR1 and CDR2: SGHTA and FQGNSA. The CDR3 runs to 13 residues. Only the protein is on record. This CDR3 is CASSWGLQETQYF.

Considering frequency, this clone is medium-sized. The chain uses TRBV10-3 and TRBJ1-6; TCRdb's D gene call, TRBD1, goes unchecked for lack of DNA. From germline, CDR1 is ENHRY and CDR2 SYGVKD. The length of the CDR3 is 14 residues. DNA was not recorded. The CDR3 is CAISDSGVGSPLHF.

V gene TRBV9 combines with J gene TRBJ2-7; checking the TCRdb D call of TRBD1 is not possible without DNA. Per germline, CDR1 SGDLS and CDR2 YYNGEE. The length of the CDR3 is 13 residues. The nucleotide record is missing. The CDR3 spells CASSVAPGYEQYF.

By frequency, this clone is medium-sized (0.01 to 0.1%). The CDR3 reads CASRLIPGGLLYNEQFF. The J gene is TRBJ2-1, the V gene TRBV5-1; checking the TCRdb D call of TRBD2 is not possible without DNA. Looked up from germline, CDR1 is SGHRS and CDR2 is YFSETQ. The CDR3 consists of 17 residues. The coding DNA is unavailable.

This clone counts as large by frequency. CDR3 amino acids: CASSDFLAGENEQFF. The V gene is TRBV25-1, the J gene TRBJ2-1; TCRdb selects TRBD2, and the lack of DNA leaves this call unchecked. The CDR3 spans 15 residues. This entry has no DNA. Looked up from germline, CDR1 is MGHDK and CDR2 is SYGVNS.

The CDR3 here is CASIPTADGRGFLQPQHF. The J gene is TRBJ1-5, the V gene TRBV27. The germline V gene has CDR1 MNHEY and CDR2 SMNVEV (reference sequence). This CDR3 has 18 residues. The coding DNA is unavailable.

Frequency places this clone as medium-sized. CDR3 sequence: CASSYSFRGGAFF. This sequence joins TRBV6-5 and TRBJ1-1. From germline, CDR1 is MNHEY and CDR2 SVGAGI. The CDR3 runs 13 residues. DNA is not on record.

The V gene is TRBV20-1, the J gene TRBJ1-1; absent DNA, TCRdb's TRBD1 call cannot be checked. This CDR3 is built from 11 residues. The DNA is unrecorded. Germline V gives CDR1 DFQATT, CDR2 SNEGSKA (reference sequence). CDR3 in amino acids: CSARRGAEAFF.

The rearrangement links TRBV11-2 to TRBJ2-3; TCRdb's D gene call, TRBD1, goes unchecked for lack of DNA. Germline-derived CDR1 and CDR2 are SGHAT and FQNNGV. The CDR3 is 15 residues long. DNA is not on record. The CDR3 sequence is CASSRDRSRTDTQYF.

Considering frequency, this clone is medium-sized (0.01 to 0.1%). The chain employs TRBV19 and TRBJ2-1; the D gene TCRdb calls, TRBD1, cannot be checked with no DNA. Germline V gene lookup returns CDR1 LNHDA and CDR2 SQIVND (reference sequence). This CDR3 region has 15 residues. No DNA is recorded. CDR3: CASSIQQGSYNEQFF.

This clone is classed as medium-sized (0.01 to 0.1%) by frequency. The V and J genes are TRBV9 and TRBJ1-4; the TRBD1 assignment by TCRdb is unverifiable without DNA. Per germline, CDR1 SGDLS and CDR2 YYNGEE. This CDR3 is 17 amino acids long. The DNA is not on file. CDR3: CASSVGHRETGQEKLFF. Full variable domain (remainder filled in from reference TRBV9 and TRBJ1-4): DSGVTQTPKHLITATGQRVTLRCSPRSGDLSVYWYQQSLDQGLQFLIQYYNGEERAKGNILERFSAQQFPDLHSELNLSSLELGDSALYFCASSVGHRETGQEKLFFGSGTQLSVL.